This T cell receptor (beta chain) was found in a study of blood T cells in healthy people across ages. Study-wide findings and caveats: The study lacked donor CMV status, which possibly confounded expanded clonotype changes. What prevented conclusive comparison of naive and antigen-experienced cells was that PBMCs were unsorted. A roughly linear age-dependent decrease characterized TCR beta diversity per million T cells.

With a J-beta primer mix and a sample-barcoded 5' primer, a second PCR ran roughly 6 to 11 cycles. TCRdb re-called the 5' RACE reads through MiXCR, storing one row per CDR3 protein. The data show under 750,000 distinct CDR3 sequences, roughly 48% seen once. The extraction recovered at least 5.5 micrograms of total RNA per sample. Looked up from germline, CDR1 is DFQATT and CDR2 is SNEGSKA (reference sequence). J was trimmed by 0 bases and V by 1 base; bases with no gene match: 9. The CDR3 length is 18 residues. This clonotype showed up just a few times. The antigen is unknown. The TCR was taken from a man aged 80 or over in good health. Sequenced input: blood. The chain links TRBV20-1 to TRBJ2-6, with 7 positions matching TRBD1. The CDR3 DNA follows: TGCAGTGCTAGAGCCATCCGGACAGGACGCTCTGGGGCCAACGTCCTGACTTTC. Protein: CSARAIRTGRSGANVLTF.